What follows is one T cell receptor beta chain and its context. No antigen is known for it. CD4+ cells underwent separation, giving CD45RA+ naive and CD45RA-negative memory subsets. Only in-frame clones appear in the TCRdb table, and some are missing; sequencing was by immunoSEQ multiplex PCR. The sample consists of roughly 2 million clones, about 95% of them appearing once. These data are taken from a study of shared clonotypes between healthy human individuals. Study background: Ranging from 18 to 49 in age, donors were two women and three men. CD4 naive and memory got three plates each, CD8 naive two, CD8 memory one.

Points from the study as a whole: Clonotypes which were not shared had lower generation probabilities than clonotypes that all four donors shared.

The CDR3 is 14 residues long. V lost 6 bases, J lost 7 bases, and 7 bases stayed unmatched. CDR1 is KGHSH, CDR2 LQKENI, per germline. The sequence came from a man younger than 35 in good health. Sample: naive CD4+ T cells sorted from blood. The subset: CD45RA+ positively selected. The V gene is TRBV18, the J gene TRBJ1-4, with 8 bases identical to TRBD1. CDR3: CASSRQGAPEKLFF. CDR3 in DNA: TGTGCCAGCTCGCGCCAGGGGGCGCCTGAAAAACTGTTTTTT. Filled out from reference TRBV18 and TRBJ1-4, the complete variable domain reads NAGVMQNPRHLVRRRGQEARLRCSPMKGHSHVYWYRQLPEEGLKFMVYLQKENIIDESGMPKERFSAEFPKEGPSILRIQQVVRGDSAAYFCASSRQGAPEKLFFGSGTQLSVL.